Shown below are 22 T cell receptor beta chains from a single sample sequenced in a study of blood T cell repertoires in COVID-19. The table came from immunoSEQ multiplex PCR; TCRdb's copy has only in-frame clones and leaves some out. There are about 400,000 clones in the sample; over 75% occur only once, and approximately 2% lies in the top ten. Sequencing was carried out using PBMCs or T cells enriched from blood (not recorded which). Receptors originate from a woman in her forties with acute COVID-19.

On this clone itself: At the DNA level, this CDR3 is encoded by other sequences in the same sample as well. V is TRBV5-6 and J is TRBJ1-1; no firm D call. Germline V gene sequence: CDR1 SGHDT, CDR2 YYEEEE. The CDR3 sequence is 11 residues long. The germline V and J ends were trimmed by 0 bases and 7 bases, with 4 bases remaining between them. CDR3 nucleotides: TGTGCCAGCAGCTTGGGCAGTGAAGCTTTCTTT. Protein: CASSLGSEAFF. Together with reference TRBV5-6 and TRBJ1-1, the CDR3 gives the full variable domain: DAGVTQSPTHLIKTRGQQVTLRCSPKSGHDTVSWYQQALGQGPQFIFQYYEEEERQRGNFPDRFSGHQFPNYSSELNVNALLLGDSALYLCASSLGSEAFFGQGTRLTVV.

The chain recombines TRBV25-1 with TRBJ1-5, with unresolved D. V lost 8 bases and J 0 bases, leaving 8 bases between the germline ends. This CDR3 is built from 13 residues. CDR1 is MGHDK and CDR2 is SYGVNS in the germline V gene. The CDR3 loop is CASGSYSNQPQHF. The CDR3 DNA sequence: TGTGCCAGCGGCAGTTATAGCAATCAGCCCCAGCATTTT. Combining the CDR3 with reference TRBV25-1 and TRBJ1-5 gives the whole variable domain EADIYQTPRYLVIGTGKKITLECSQTMGHDKMYWYQQDPGMELHLIHYSYGVNSTEKGDLSSESTVSRIRTEHFPLTLESARPSHTSQYLCASGSYSNQPQHFGDGTRLSIL.

The J gene is TRBJ1-4, the V gene TRBV5-1; 7 positions match TRBD1. Unmatched junction bases numbered 14, after V lost 4 bases and J lost 8 bases. Germline values: CDR1 SGHRS, CDR2 YFSETQ. The CDR3 spans 16 residues. CDR3 protein: CASSLDRQGSGEKLFF. CDR3 coding DNA: TGCGCCAGCAGCCTGGATCGACAGGGCAGTGGGGAAAAACTGTTTTTT.

The chain links TRBV5-1 to TRBJ1-3; 7 nucleotides agree with TRBD1. The CDR3 sequence is 15 residues long. Germline CDR1 is SGHRS and CDR2 is YFSETQ. V was pared by 3 bases and J by 0 bases, with 3 bases of the junction left unmatched. The chain's CDR3 is CASSWGQTSGNTIYF. The CDR3, as DNA: TGCGCCAGCAGCTGGGGACAGACCTCTGGAAACACCATATATTTT.

The gene calls are TRBV7-6 and TRBJ2-3; 9 positions agree with TRBD2. V shed 2 bases and J 0 bases; nucleotides not matched to a gene: 6. The CDR3 is 17 amino acids. Germline V gives CDR1 SGHVS, CDR2 FNYEAQ. The CDR3 sequence: CASSLRPSGVSTDTQYF. The CDR3 DNA reads as TGTGCCAGCAGCTTAAGGCCTAGCGGGGTCAGCACAGATACGCAGTATTTT.

The chain employs TRBV30 and TRBJ1-4; perhaps TRBD1 as D (5 bases). The CDR3 is 12 residues long. Germline V lookup: CDR1 GTSNPN, CDR2 SVGIG (reference sequence). Trimming took off 6 bases at V and 3 bases at J, with 8 bases between the two ends. CDR3 in amino acids: CACRGSNEKLFF. The CDR3 DNA sequence: TGTGCCTGTCGGGGGTCTAATGAAAAACTGTTTTTT.

The chain is built from TRBV9 and TRBJ2-4; 12 bases line up with TRBD2. The CDR3 has 19 amino acids. V trimming: 0 bases; J trimming: 1 base; junction bases outside the gene matches: 8. The germline gives CDR1 SGDLS, CDR2 YYNGEE. The CDR3 spells CASSVEASGGAGAKNIQYF. In nucleotides, the CDR3 is TGTGCCAGCAGCGTAGAAGCTAGCGGGGGGGCCGGGGCCAAAAACATTCAGTACTTC.

The chain links TRBV6-2 or TRBV6-3 to TRBJ1-1; the D gene is possibly TRBD1 (5 bases). Trimming cost V 5 bases and J 5 bases, with 18 bases left between them. Germline V CDR1 and CDR2: MNHEY, SVGEGT. There are 15 residues in the CDR3. CDR3 sequence reads: CASSGAIQGGTEAFF. For the CDR3, the DNA is TGTGCCAGCAGTGGGGCGATCCAGGGTGGTACTGAAGCTTTCTTT.

The chain carries TRBV11-2 and TRBJ2-7, with D possibly TRBD2 on 6 matching bases. The CDR3 has 15 amino acids. The V gene's germline CDR1 is SGHAT and CDR2 FQNNGV. The V and J ends lost 1 base and 6 bases respectively, with 16 bases between them. The CDR3 bases are TGTGCCAGCAGCTTAGTGGTAGCCGGAGGGATCGAGCAGTACTTC. The encoded protein is CASSLVVAGGIEQYF.

The rearrangement joins TRBV3-1 (or the pseudogene TRBV3-2) to TRBJ2-7; TRBD1 agrees at 8 bases. Losses at the gene ends were 1 base for V and 4 bases for J; bases not matched to a gene: 3. CDR1 and CDR2 (germline): LGHDT, YNNKEL (reference sequence). The CDR3 totals 14 residues. The CDR3 sequence is CASSQGRGLYEQYF. The CDR3 DNA reads TGTGCCAGCAGCCAAGGCAGGGGGCTTTACGAGCAGTACTTC.

This clone was counted once. CDR3 sequence (DNA): TGTGCCAGCTCACCCTCGACAGCCACGGGCACTGAAGCTTTCTTT. This gives the protein CASSPSTATGTEAFF. The rearrangement uses TRBV18 and TRBJ1-1; possible D gene TRBD1, 5 bases. Germline V gives CDR1 KGHSH, CDR2 LQKENI. The CDR3 is made up of 15 amino acids. V lost 3 bases to trimming and J lost 4 bases, with 15 bases between them.

V usage is TRBV5-1 and J usage is TRBJ1-3; 9 bases are shared with TRBD1. The trim removed 3 bases at V and 4 bases at J, leaving 2 bases unmatched. Germline values: CDR1 SGHRS, CDR2 YFSETQ. CDR3 length: 14 residues. The CDR3 loop reads CASSSGQGGNTIYF. Written as DNA, the CDR3 is TGCGCCAGCAGCTCGGGACAGGGAGGAAACACCATATATTTT.

V and J are TRBV9 and TRBJ2-7, with D unresolved. The CDR3 sequence is 15 residues long. Germline CDR1 SGDLS, CDR2 YYNGEE. Deletions cut 0 bases from V and 4 bases from J, with 14 bases between. In nucleotides, the CDR3 is TGTGCCAGCAGCGTAGCCCCCGTGGGCGCGTACGAGCAGTACTTC. Translating it yields CASSVAPVGAYEQYF.

A remark on this clone: Other DNA sequences in this specimen translate into the identical CDR3. This chain links TRBV12-3 or TRBV12-4 with TRBJ2-1, with 7 bases matching TRBD1. CDR3 length: 12 residues. V was pared by 8 bases and J by 7 bases, with 5 bases of the junction left unmatched. CDR3 region: CASRDSNNEQFF. For the CDR3, the DNA is TGTGCCAGCCGGGACAGTAATAATGAGCAGTTCTTC.

The chain carries TRBV2 and TRBJ2-2, with a weak D call TRBD2 (6 bases). Germline values: CDR1 SNHLY, CDR2 FYNNEI. There are 16 residues in the CDR3. V was trimmed by 4 bases and J by 4 bases, leaving 16 bases between them. The CDR3 spells CASSVRGGLSTGELFF. The CDR3 DNA reads TGTGCCAGCAGTGTGCGTGGGGGGTTGAGCACCGGGGAGCTGTTTTTT.

The chain couples TRBV9 to TRBJ1-3, with a tentative D call TRBD1 (5 bases). The CDR3 has 17 residues. The germline CDR1 and CDR2 sequences are SGDLS and YYNGEE. The V end was cut by 0 bases, the J end by 0 bases, with 13 bases between. The CDR3 reads CASSVDLSGGSGNTIYF. The CDR3 coding sequence is TGTGCCAGCAGCGTAGATTTATCGGGGGGCTCTGGAAACACCATATATTTT.

The chain couples TRBV30 to TRBJ1-1; D not certain. Trimming removed 0 bases from V and 11 bases from J, with 7 bases in between. The germline V gene encodes CDR1 GTSNPN and CDR2 SVGIG (reference sequence). CDR3 length: 10 residues. CDR3 sequence reads: CAWSVRRAFF. CDR3 in DNA: TGTGCCTGGAGTGTACGGAGGGCTTTCTTT.

The V call is TRBV19, the J call TRBJ1-3; tentative D call: TRBD1 (5 bases). The V end lost 5 bases, the J end lost 0 bases, and 11 bases lay between the germline ends. The CDR3 is 15 amino acids. Germline CDR1 LNHDA, CDR2 SQIVND (reference sequence). For the CDR3, the DNA is TGTGCCAGTAGTGTGACAGCTCTCTCTGGAAACACCATATATTTT. The encoded protein is CASSVTALSGNTIYF.

J is TRBJ1-4 and V is TRBV7-9; TRBD1 might be the D (5 bases). V shed 2 bases and J shed 8 bases, with 18 bases lying between them. This CDR3 region has 16 residues. CDR1 is SEHNR and CDR2 is FQNEAQ in the germline V gene (reference sequence). CDR3 loop: CASSLTRAIGKEKLFF. DNA for the CDR3: TGTGCCAGCAGCTTAACCAGGGCGATTGGCAAAGAAAAACTGTTTTTT.

On this clone: Different DNA sequences within this sample yield the same CDR3. V and J are TRBV6-5 and TRBJ1-5; 9 bases are a match to TRBD1. The CDR3 consists of 13 residues. V gave up 5 bases and J gave up 5 bases; unmatched junction bases: 1. Per germline, CDR1 MNHEY and CDR2 SVGAGI. CDR3 in amino acids: CASSRDRDQPQHF. CDR3 nucleotides: TGTGCCAGCAGTAGGGACAGGGATCAGCCCCAGCATTTT.

This chain connects TRBV5-1 to TRBJ2-5; 13 bases agree with TRBD2. V was pared by 1 base and J by 1 base, with 1 base of the junction left unmatched. CDR3 length equals 16 residues. Germline V gene data show CDR1 as SGHRS and CDR2 as YFSETQ. The DNA for the CDR3 is TGCGCCAGCAGCTTGACTAGCGGGGGGGCCCAAGAGACCCAGTACTTC. Amino acid sequence: CASSLTSGGAQETQYF.

A single count supports this clone. The rearrangement joins TRBV14 to TRBJ2-1; 7 nucleotides match TRBD2. This CDR3 has 16 residues. With 1 base clipped from V and 5 bases from J, the junction kept 8 bases outside the gene matches. Germline values: CDR1 SGHDN, CDR2 FVKESK. CDR3 coding DNA: TGTGCCAGCAGCCAAGCGGGACTATTTGTAAACAATGAGCAGTTCTTC. Protein: CASSQAGLFVNNEQFF.